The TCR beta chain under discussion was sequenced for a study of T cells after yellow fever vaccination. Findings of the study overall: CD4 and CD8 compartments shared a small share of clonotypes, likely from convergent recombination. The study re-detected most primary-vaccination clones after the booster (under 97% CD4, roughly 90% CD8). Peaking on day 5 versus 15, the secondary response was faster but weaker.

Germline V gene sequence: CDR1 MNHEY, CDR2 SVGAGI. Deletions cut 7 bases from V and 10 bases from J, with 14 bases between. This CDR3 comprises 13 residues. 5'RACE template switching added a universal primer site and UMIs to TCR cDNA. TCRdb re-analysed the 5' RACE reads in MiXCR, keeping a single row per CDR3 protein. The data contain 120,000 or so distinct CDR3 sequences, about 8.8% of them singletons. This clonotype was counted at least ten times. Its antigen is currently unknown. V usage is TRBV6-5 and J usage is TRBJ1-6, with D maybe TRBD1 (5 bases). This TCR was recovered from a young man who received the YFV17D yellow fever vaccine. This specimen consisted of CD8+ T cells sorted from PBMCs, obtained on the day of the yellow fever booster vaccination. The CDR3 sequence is CASTFGGESPLHF. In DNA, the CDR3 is TGTGCCAGCACGTTCGGGGGGGAATCACCCCTCCACTTT.